These 19 T cell receptor beta chains were all obtained from the same sample, sequenced in a study of blood T cell repertoires in COVID-19. Profiled with immunoSEQ multiplex PCR; TCRdb holds only in-frame clones, not every one. The data show 90,000 or so clones, with under 90% seen just once and more than 5% held by the top ten. Material: peripheral blood. Source of these receptors: a man aged 60 to 69 with COVID-19, enrolled during active disease.

This clone was seen once. V and J are TRBV4-2 and TRBJ1-5; 10 nucleotides align to TRBD1. Germline CDR1 reads LGHNA; CDR2 reads YNFKEQ. V lost 2 bases and J lost 5; bases outside the gene matches: 6. This CDR3 spans 16 amino acids. CDR3 sequence (DNA): TGTGCCAGCAGCCAACCACGGGACAGGGGACATCAGCCCCAGCATTTT. Its protein is CASSQPRDRGHQPQHF.

V gene TRBV2 combines with J gene TRBJ2-7; 11 bases are a match to TRBD2. Germline V gives CDR1 SNHLY, CDR2 FYNNEI. This CDR3 contains 16 residues. V was pared by 7 bases and J by 0 bases, with 8 bases of the junction left unmatched. CDR3 protein: CASTEGLAVSSYEQYF. The DNA for the CDR3 is TGTGCCAGCACTGAGGGACTAGCGGTAAGCTCCTACGAGCAGTACTTC.

This clone was seen only once. The gene calls are TRBV5-1 and TRBJ2-1; D is unresolved. The CDR3 totals 12 residues. CDR1 is SGHRS and CDR2 is YFSETQ in the germline V gene. V lost 0 bases to trimming and J lost 8 bases, with 6 bases between them. The CDR3 nucleotides are TGCGCCAGCAGCTTGGCCGTCGATGAGCAGTTCTTC. This encodes CASSLAVDEQFF.

The count of this clone is one. The V and J genes are TRBV11-3 and TRBJ2-2, with 10 bases aligning to TRBD2. Per germline, CDR1 SGHNT and CDR2 YENEEA. This CDR3 is 16 amino acids long. V gave up 3 bases and J gave up 1 base; unmatched junction bases: 2. CDR3 protein: CASSFRTSGNTGELFF. In nucleotides, the CDR3 is TGTGCCAGCAGCTTTCGGACTAGCGGGAACACCGGGGAGCTGTTTTTT.

The chain couples TRBV5-8 to TRBJ1-2, with D unclear. CDR1 and CDR2 from the germline V gene are SGHTS and YDEGEE. Trimming left V 4 bases short and J 4 bases short, with 11 bases between. This CDR3 is built from 13 residues. CDR3 protein: CASSPRESYGYTF. The CDR3 DNA reads TGTGCCAGCAGCCCACGTGAGTCCTATGGCTACACCTTC.

The rearrangement joins TRBV30 to TRBJ2-1; TRBD2 is a possible D gene (6 bases). The CDR3 spans 15 residues. Germline loops: CDR1 GTSNPN, CDR2 SVGIG (reference sequence). Trimming took off 3 bases at V and 5 bases at J, with 17 bases between the two ends. The CDR3 loop is CAWRRAGSSDNEQFF. In DNA form, the CDR3 reads TGTGCCTGGAGGCGAGCGGGCTCATCAGACAATGAGCAGTTCTTC.

V and J are TRBV6-5 and TRBJ2-5; 7 bases match TRBD1. Germline CDR1 MNHEY, CDR2 SVGAGI. After removal of 4 bases from V and 5 bases from J, the junction contained 7 bases not matched to a gene. The CDR3 length is 14 residues. The chain's CDR3 is CASSSYRGVETQYF. Written as DNA, the CDR3 is TGTGCCAGCAGTTCCTACAGGGGTGTGGAGACCCAGTACTTC.

This chain links TRBV25-1 with TRBJ2-7, with 9 nucleotides matching TRBD1. This CDR3 comprises 15 residues. The trim removed 6 bases at V and 5 bases at J, leaving 11 bases unmatched. Germline V gene lookup returns CDR1 MGHDK and CDR2 SYGVNS. The CDR3 nucleotides are TGTGCCAGCAGCCCACCACAGGGGGCGCGAAACGAGCAGTACTTC. Its protein is CASSPPQGARNEQYF.

This clone was found a few times. This chain uses TRBV7-9 with TRBJ2-5; D gene uncertain. Germline lookup yields CDR1 SEHNR and CDR2 FQNEAQ (reference sequence). The V end was cut by 2 bases, the J end by 5 bases, with 9 bases between. The CDR3 length is 13 residues. Written as DNA, the CDR3 is TGTGCCAGCAGCTTAAGCTTCGTGGAGACCCAGTACTTC. Translating it yields CASSLSFVETQYF.

The chain joins TRBV19 to TRBJ1-5; no clear D. The V and J ends lost 7 bases and 5 bases respectively, with 18 bases between them. This CDR3 spans 15 amino acids. Germline V lookup: CDR1 LNHDA, CDR2 SQIVND (reference sequence). Here the CDR3 reads CASTNPGWRDQPQHF. The CDR3 bases are TGTGCCAGTACCAACCCGGGATGGAGGGATCAGCCCCAGCATTTT.

V gene TRBV11-2 combines with J gene TRBJ1-1; 7 bases align to TRBD1. This CDR3 contains 14 residues. The germline V gene encodes CDR1 SGHAT and CDR2 FQNNGV. The J segment lost 5 bases and the V segment lost 0 bases, leaving 3 bases of the junction unmatched. The CDR3 loop is CASSLDRGRTEAFF. The DNA of the CDR3 is TGTGCCAGCAGCTTAGACAGGGGGAGGACTGAAGCTTTCTTT.

The chain employs TRBV6-1 and TRBJ2-3; 7 nucleotides align to TRBD2. The CDR3 is made up of 18 amino acids. Germline V gives CDR1 MNHNS, CDR2 SASEGT. J lost 3 bases, V lost 1 base, and 13 bases had no gene match. CDR3 region: CASSEGFWRESGTDTQYF. The CDR3 nucleotides read TGTGCCAGCAGTGAAGGTTTTTGGCGGGAGTCTGGGACAGATACGCAGTATTTT.

The chain uses TRBV7-9 and TRBJ1-6; unclear D gene. The CDR3 runs 12 residues. Germline CDR1 reads SEHNR; CDR2 reads FQNEAQ (reference sequence). V was pared by 6 bases and J by 5 bases, with 5 bases between. The DNA for the CDR3 is TGTGCCAGCAGTCGCGATAATTCACCCCTCCACTTT. This sequence encodes CASSRDNSPLHF.

This clone was seen a single time. The gene calls are TRBV24-1 and TRBJ2-2; a weak D match, TRBD2 (6 bases). The CDR3 has 15 residues. The germline V and J ends were trimmed by 7 bases and 2 bases, with 13 bases remaining between them. From germline, CDR1 is KGHDR and CDR2 SFDVKD. The CDR3 sequence: CATRGTRGNTGELFF. The CDR3 DNA reads TGTGCCACCAGGGGGACTCGCGGAAACACCGGGGAGCTGTTTTTT.

The genes are TRBV19 and TRBJ2-7, with D unresolved. The CDR3 is 15 residues long. Germline lookup yields CDR1 LNHDA and CDR2 SQIVND (reference sequence). V lost 0 bases, J lost 0 bases, and 9 bases lay in between. This CDR3 is CASSIEWAVSYEQYF. The CDR3 DNA follows: TGTGCCAGTAGTATAGAGTGGGCAGTCTCCTACGAGCAGTACTTC.

The chain links TRBV5-1 to TRBJ2-3; D uncertain. Germline V gene lookup returns CDR1 SGHRS and CDR2 YFSETQ. Trimming cost V 1 base and J 2 bases, with 8 bases left between them. The CDR3 loop spans 14 amino acids. DNA for the CDR3: TGCGCCAGCAGCTTGACAGCAATCACAGATACGCAGTATTTT. Translation gives CASSLTAITDTQYF.

This chain joins TRBV24-1 and TRBJ1-5, with TRBD1 as a possible D gene (6 bases). Trimming took off 4 bases at V and 3 bases at J, with 9 bases between the two ends. This CDR3 contains 14 residues. The germline CDR1 and CDR2 sequences are KGHDR and SFDVKD. CDR3 region: CATSDPGDNQPQHF. The CDR3, as DNA: TGTGCCACCAGTGACCCAGGGGACAATCAGCCCCAGCATTTT.

V gene TRBV10-3 combines with J gene TRBJ2-7, with D tentatively TRBD2 (7 bases). The CDR3 loop spans 14 amino acids. The germline V gene has CDR1 ENHRY and CDR2 SYGVKD. Trimming took 3 bases from V and 4 from J, leaving 13 bases between them. The CDR3 DNA sequence: TGTGCCATCAGTGACGGGGGGCTTGTATACGAGCAGTACTTC. Protein: CAISDGGLVYEQYF.

This chain connects TRBV12-5 to TRBJ2-1, with TRBD2 as a possible D gene (6 bases). Per germline, CDR1 LGHNT and CDR2 FRNRAP. This CDR3 contains 16 residues. Trimming removed 5 bases at V and 5 bases at J, with 19 bases between. Written as DNA, the CDR3 is TGTGCTAGTGGTGCCTCACCCGGAGGGCCCCACAATGAGCAGTTCTTC. Its translation is CASGASPGGPHNEQFF.